This TCR beta chain appears in the sequencing data of a study of high-grade serous ovarian cancer treatment subgroups. Study-wide results and caveats: Clonal relatedness tracked neoantigen level, and by trend copy number and mutation load. Bulk tumor TCR sequencing gave no spatial information. Tumors within one patient showed repertoire similarity of about 0.11 to 0.85.

Tumor samples were taken before definitive surgery or chemotherapy. TCRdb's table, derived via immunoSEQ multiplex PCR, lists solely in-frame clones and lacks some. Of around 4,300 clones in the sample, around 79% were seen once. A remark on this clone: Its target is unknown.

The CDR3 consists of 14 residues. The V gene lost 1 base and the J gene lost 8 bases, with 14 bases spanning the gap. The germline CDR1 and CDR2 sequences are SGHTA and FQGTGA. This chain connects TRBV7-3 to TRBJ1-1; D gene unclear. The source of this sequence is a human donor with high-grade serous ovarian cancer. The sample was tumor tissue. CDR3 loop: CASSLNPGSEEAFF. As DNA, the CDR3 is TGTGCCAGCAGCTTAAACCCAGGATCCGAAGAAGCTTTCTTT.